The entry below describes one T cell receptor beta chain. Its antigen is undetermined. CD4+CD25+CD127- Tregs, CD4+CD25- non-Tregs, CD4 and CD8 cells were sorted. The data were obtained in a study of Tregs in tolerant kidney transplant recipients. The study, taken as a whole, reports: Activated donor B cell expansion appeared to reveal the most relevant donor-specific TCRbeta repertoire. Some patients' samples used different primers over time, so nucleotide sequences weren't comparable.

The length of the CDR3 is 12 residues. Germline CDR1 and CDR2: SGDLS and YYNGEE. The V and J ends lost 3 bases and 6 bases, in that order; junction bases with no gene match: 1. TCRdb keeps only in-frame clones here, not all; method: immunoSEQ multiplex PCR. Here the sample spans about 66,000 clones, approximately 92% being singletons. The V and J genes are TRBV9 and TRBJ2-3, with TRBD2 identical over 7 bases. The sample here was CD8+ T cells from blood, taken before the transplant. This receptor was obtained from a human donor who received a combined kidney and bone marrow transplant. CDR3 coding DNA: TGTGCCAGCAGCGACGGGGGGGATACGCAGTATTTT. It yields the protein CASSDGGDTQYF.